Listed below are T cell receptor beta chains from one sample, sequenced in a study of identical twins. A single record per CDR3 protein comes from TCRdb applying MiXCR to the 5' RACE reads. This table has approximately 260,000 distinct CDR3 sequences, about 9% appearing once. These data also featured in a second study, about yellow fever vaccine responses in identical twins.

Sequencing was carried out using CD8+ T cells sorted from blood. All receptors come from a woman aged 18-29 years in good health. Each CDR3 is given with its conserved first and last residue. D genes are given only for firm matches. Expanded clones are given a class, and other clones once, few, many or no size at all.

V: TRBV4-3; size: .; J: TRBJ2-5; D: .; CDR3: CASSQTGQGWETQYF; DNA: TGCGCCAGCAGCCAAACGGGGCAGGGATGGGAGACCCAGTACTTC
V: TRBV7-9; size: .; J: TRBJ2-2; D: .; CDR3: CASRPGQNTGELFF; DNA: TGTGCCAGCCGCCCGGGACAGAACACCGGGGAGCTGTTTTTT
V: TRBV4-1; size: many; J: TRBJ2-3; D: .; CDR3: CASSQGEPGRGDTDTQYF; DNA: TGCGCCAGCAGCCAAGGGGAACCGGGACGCGGTGACACAGATACGCAGTATTTT
V: TRBV27; size: many; J: TRBJ2-1; D: .; CDR3: CASSTYRTGTEQFF; DNA: TGTGCCAGCAGTACATATCGGACCGGGACTGAGCAGTTCTTC
V: TRBV5-1; size: many; J: TRBJ2-2; D: TRBD1; CDR3: CASEDPGTATGELFF; DNA: TGCGCCAGCGAAGACCCGGGGACAGCCACCGGGGAGCTGTTTTTT
V: TRBV5-1; size: few; J: TRBJ2-7; D: .; CDR3: CASSLRQGGSLNEQYF; DNA: TGCGCCAGCAGCTTGCGGCAGGGCGGTTCCCTAAACGAGCAGTACTTC
V: TRBV10-3; size: many; J: TRBJ1-5; D: .; CDR3: CAISESAIGSNQPQHF; DNA: TGTGCCATCAGTGAGTCGGCTATAGGGAGCAATCAGCCCCAGCATTTT
V: TRBV5-1; size: .; J: TRBJ2-1; D: .; CDR3: CASSFWGSNEQFF; DNA: TGCGCCAGCAGCTTCTGGGGTAGCAATGAGCAGTTCTTC
V: TRBV29-1; size: many; J: TRBJ1-1; D: .; CDR3: CSGLLGTEAFF; DNA: TGCAGCGGCCTTTTAGGAACTGAAGCTTTCTTT
V: TRBV11-2; size: .; J: TRBJ2-5; D: TRBD2; CDR3: CASRRTRETQYF; DNA: TGTGCCAGCAGGAGGACTAGAGAGACCCAGTACTTC
V: TRBV6-1; size: .; J: TRBJ1-1; D: .; CDR3: CASSPTFGNTEAFF; DNA: TGTGCCAGCAGCCCGACCTTCGGGAACACTGAAGCTTTCTTT
V: TRBV5-1; size: many; J: TRBJ2-5; D: TRBD2; CDR3: CASSLSLAGGTFQETQYF; DNA: TGCGCCAGCAGCTTGTCCCTAGCGGGGGGTACGTTTCAAGAGACCCAGTACTTC
V: TRBV20-1; size: few; J: TRBJ2-4; D: .; CDR3: CSARDLGVIAKNIQYF; DNA: TGCAGTGCTAGAGATTTAGGTGTAATAGCCAAAAACATTCAGTACTTC
V: TRBV20-1; size: few; J: TRBJ2-2; D: .; CDR3: CSAMGLLSGELFF; DNA: TGCAGTGCCATGGGACTCCTTTCCGGGGAGCTGTTTTTT
V: TRBV25-1; size: many; J: TRBJ2-1; D: .; CDR3: CASRSDIISYNEQFF; DNA: TGTGCCAGCAGGTCGGACATCATCTCCTACAATGAGCAGTTCTTC
V: TRBV20-1; size: .; J: TRBJ2-1; D: .; CDR3: CWAQAPGGADYSYNEQFF; DNA: TGCTGGGCCCAGGCTCCTGGCGGGGCTGACTACTCCTACAATGAGCAGTTCTTC
V: TRBV27; size: .; J: TRBJ2-7; D: .; CDR3: CASSLYTDAYEQYF; DNA: TGTGCCAGCAGTTTATATACGGATGCCTACGAGCAGTACTTC
V: TRBV6-2/TRBV6-3; size: .; J: TRBJ2-2; D: .; CDR3: CASSYLRTGELFF; DNA: TGTGCCAGCAGTTATTTGCGGACCGGGGAGCTGTTTTTT
V: TRBV30; size: few; J: TRBJ2-1; D: .; CDR3: CAWSVLVLDEQFF; DNA: TGTGCCTGGAGTGTACTAGTTCTCGATGAGCAGTTCTTC
V: TRBV7-6; size: .; J: TRBJ2-2; D: .; CDR3: CASSLIQGGTGELFF; DNA: TGTGCCAGCAGCTTAATCCAGGGCGGTACCGGGGAGCTGTTTTTT
V: TRBV29-1; size: many; J: TRBJ2-1; D: .; CDR3: CSVEGLVRFNEQFF; DNA: TGCAGCGTTGAAGGACTAGTCAGATTCAATGAGCAGTTCTTC
V: TRBV11-2; size: few; J: TRBJ2-3; D: .; CDR3: CASSFEPLGDTQYF; DNA: TGTGCCAGCAGCTTCGAACCCCTGGGAGATACGCAGTATTTT
V: TRBV4-1; size: .; J: TRBJ2-1; D: .; CDR3: CASSQGYFSYNEQFF; DNA: TGCGCCAGCAGCCAAGGATACTTCTCCTACAATGAGCAGTTCTTC
V: TRBV20-1; size: .; J: TRBJ2-7; D: TRBD2; CDR3: CSATGTSGVYEQYF; DNA: TGCAGCGCAACCGGGACTAGCGGGGTCTACGAGCAGTACTTC
V: TRBV11-2; size: few; J: TRBJ2-1; D: TRBD2; CDR3: CASSQSLAGGEQFF; DNA: TGTGCCAGCAGCCAGTCACTAGCGGGAGGTGAGCAGTTCTTC